Each of the 27 T cell receptor beta chains below was sequenced from the same sample in a study of T cell responses to AZD1222 COVID-19 vaccine. Method: immunoSEQ multiplex PCR; TCRdb's copy keeps in-frame clones and lacks some. The repertoire holds roughly 190,000 clones, with roughly nine tenths as singletons. The starting material was peripheral blood, obtained 28 days after the second AZD1222 dose. The source of these receptors is an adult who received the AZD1222 COVID-19 vaccine.

The chain links TRBV5-8 to TRBJ1-5; D is ambiguous. Germline V gene data show CDR1 as SGHTS and CDR2 as YDEGEE. Trimming left V 5 bases short and J 0 bases short, with 3 bases between. This CDR3 comprises 12 residues. This CDR3 reads CASRSSNQPQHF. Here the CDR3 DNA reads TGTGCCAGCAGGTCTAGCAATCAGCCCCAGCATTTT. Supplemented by reference TRBV5-8 and TRBJ1-5, the full variable domain reads EAGVTQSPTHLIKTRGQQATLRCSPISGHTSVYWYQQALGLGLQFLLWYDEGEERNRGNFPPRFSGRQFPNYSSELNVNALELEDSALYLCASRSSNQPQHFGDGTRLSIL.

This sequence joins TRBV23-1 and TRBJ2-1, with D perhaps matching TRBD1 (5 bases). TRBV23-1 is flagged as an ORF with uncertain function. Trimming removed 4 bases from V and 0 bases from J, with 25 bases in between. The CDR3 has 20 amino acids. CDR3 DNA sequence: TGCGCCAGCAGTCCTAATCCGGGCCAGGGTTATCCTATCTCCTACAATGAGCAGTTCTTC. Amino acids: CASSPNPGQGYPISYNEQFF.

CDR3 amino acids: CASSLGLAGAYEQYF. The DNA for the CDR3 is TGTGCCAGCAGCTTAGGACTAGCGGGCGCCTACGAGCAGTACTTC. The chain employs TRBV7-2 and TRBJ2-7; TRBD2 aligns across 10 bases. Germline CDR1 and CDR2: SGHTA and FQGNSA. CDR3 length equals 15 residues. With 1 base clipped from V and 2 bases from J, the junction kept 2 bases outside the gene matches.

The J gene is TRBJ1-2, the V gene TRBV5-1, with no clear D. V lost 1 base and J lost 1, with 14 bases in between. From germline, CDR1 is SGHRS and CDR2 YFSETQ. CDR3 length: 16 residues. The CDR3 DNA sequence: TGCGCCAGCAGCTTGTTGTCTGGTTCCTTTAACTATGGCTACACCTTC. Its protein is CASSLLSGSFNYGYTF.

The chain has TRBV7-2 and TRBJ2-2; 12 nucleotides align to TRBD2. From germline, CDR1 is SGHTA and CDR2 FQGNSA. The CDR3 contains 18 residues. The ends lost 2 bases at V and 1 base at J; junction bases unmatched: 5. The CDR3, as DNA: TGTGCCAGCAGCTTATGGTGGGGACTAGCGGGGAACACCGGGGAGCTGTTTTTT. It encodes CASSLWWGLAGNTGELFF. Based on the CDR3 plus reference TRBV7-2 and TRBJ2-2, the full variable domain is GAGVSQSPSNKVTEKGKDVELRCDPISGHTALYWYRQSLGQGLEFLIYFQGNSAPDKSGLPSDRFSAERTGGSVSTLTIQRTQQEDSAVYLCASSLWWGLAGNTGELFFGEGSRLTVL.

The gene calls are TRBV5-5 and TRBJ1-2; D gene ambiguous. V lost 2 bases and J lost 3, with 11 bases in between. This CDR3 contains 14 residues. Germline CDR1 and CDR2: SGHKS and YYEKEE (reference sequence). In DNA, the CDR3 is TGTGCCAGCAGCTTCCTCGCATACGACTATGGCTACACCTTC. Translated, it gives CASSFLAYDYGYTF.

Points on this clone: Other DNA sequences in the sample encode the same CDR3. The chain joins TRBV5-1 to TRBJ2-7; 7 positions match TRBD2. Trimming cost V 0 bases and J 0 bases; bases outside gene matches: 3. The CDR3 has 15 residues. Germline CDR1 is SGHRS and CDR2 is YFSETQ. CDR3: CASSLVGGSSYEQYF. The DNA of the CDR3 is TGCGCCAGCAGCTTGGTCGGCGGGAGCTCCTACGAGCAGTACTTC.

The chain carries TRBV9 and TRBJ2-7; maybe TRBD1 (6 bases). Germline lookup yields CDR1 SGDLS and CDR2 YYNGEE. Trimming took 4 bases from V and 2 from J, leaving 13 bases between them. The CDR3 covers 14 residues. The CDR3 bases are TGTGCCAGCAGCCCACGACAGGAAACCTACGAGCAGTACTTC. This sequence encodes CASSPRQETYEQYF.

The chain recombines TRBV5-1 with TRBJ2-7; tentatively, D is TRBD2 (6 bases). The CDR3 consists of 14 residues. Germline CDR1 reads SGHRS; CDR2 reads YFSETQ. Trimming removed 0 bases from V and 6 bases from J, with 13 bases in between. The CDR3 loop reads CASSLEGTYTEQYF. The DNA for the CDR3 is TGCGCCAGCAGCTTGGAGGGGACTTACACCGAGCAGTACTTC.

This clone was detected once. V and J are TRBV28 and TRBJ1-2; 9 nucleotides match TRBD1. The CDR3 contains 14 residues. The J segment lost 7 bases and the V segment lost 5 bases, leaving 8 bases of the junction unmatched. CDR1 and CDR2 from the germline V gene are MDHEN and SYDVKM. CDR3 in DNA: TGTGCCAGCAGTAATGGACAGGGGCTTTCTGGCTACACCTTC. It is translated as CASSNGQGLSGYTF.

The rearrangement links TRBV7-2 to TRBJ2-1; D is possibly TRBD1 or TRBD2 (5 bases each). Germline V CDR1 and CDR2: SGHTA, FQGNSA. Trimming cost V 3 bases and J 6 bases, with 18 bases left between them. CDR3 length: 16 amino acids. The CDR3 bases are TGTGCCAGCAGCTTCTCTAGCATATTAGGGGCCAATGAGCAGTTCTTC. It encodes CASSFSSILGANEQFF.

The chain links TRBV30 to TRBJ2-7, with TRBD2 matching 7 bases. Unmatched junction bases numbered 5, after V lost 3 bases and J lost 0 bases. This CDR3 has 14 residues. Germline V gene data show CDR1 as GTSNPN and CDR2 as SVGIG (reference sequence). The CDR3 reads CAWRVGGSSYEQYF. As DNA, the CDR3 is TGTGCCTGGAGGGTGGGAGGGAGCTCCTACGAGCAGTACTTC.

CDR3 DNA sequence: TGTGCCAGCAGCCAAGGGGGCGAGCAGTACTTC. It yields the protein CASSQGGEQYF. This chain links TRBV6-2 or TRBV6-3 with TRBJ2-7; D might be TRBD1 (6 bases). The germline V and J ends were trimmed by 6 bases and 6 bases, with 9 bases remaining between them. The CDR3 consists of 11 residues. The V gene's germline CDR1 is MNHEY and CDR2 SVGEGT.

The chain uses TRBV7-6 and TRBJ2-7; 7 nucleotides agree with TRBD2. Trimming took 2 bases from V and 2 from J; bases not matched to a gene: 6. Germline assignment: CDR1 SGHVS and CDR2 FNYEAQ. The CDR3 is 15 residues long. CDR3 bases: TGTGCCAGCAGCTTAATCGAGGCGGGAGCCTACGAGCAGTACTTC. It is translated as CASSLIEAGAYEQYF.

This sequence joins TRBV14 and TRBJ2-1; 10 nucleotides agree with TRBD2. The CDR3 is 14 amino acids. Germline CDR1 and CDR2: SGHDN and FVKESK. J gave up 9 bases and V 5 bases, and 7 bases lay outside the gene matches. DNA of the CDR3: TGTGCCAGCAGCAGTCTAGCGGGAGAGGTTGAGCAGTTCTTC. This translates into CASSSLAGEVEQFF.

The chain combines TRBV10-1 with TRBJ2-7; perhaps TRBD2 as D (6 bases). This CDR3 is 15 amino acids long. Trimming stripped 2 bases from V and 5 bases from J, with 16 bases between. Germline assignment: CDR1 WNHNN and CDR2 SYGVQD (reference sequence). The CDR3 bases are TGCGCCAGCAGTGAGCCCGGATGGGGGGTCGACGAGCAGTACTTC. Translating it yields CASSEPGWGVDEQYF.

The chain has TRBV9 and TRBJ2-5, with 10 bases that match TRBD2. V lost 0 bases, J lost 2 bases, and 1 base stayed unmatched. CDR1 and CDR2 (germline): SGDLS, YYNGEE. This CDR3 is built from 15 residues. Written as DNA, the CDR3 is TGTGCCAGCAGCGTAGTACTAGCGGGACAAGAGACCCAGTACTTC. It yields the protein CASSVVLAGQETQYF.

This chain uses TRBV9 with TRBJ1-1, with D possibly being TRBD1 (5 bases). The ends were cut back, 4 bases at V and 1 base at J, with 14 bases in the middle. The CDR3 is made up of 15 amino acids. Germline values: CDR1 SGDLS, CDR2 YYNGEE. The CDR3 region is CASSHSQGRNTEAFF. CDR3 sequence (DNA): TGTGCCAGCAGCCACTCTCAGGGTAGGAACACTGAAGCTTTCTTT.

The chain employs TRBV20-1 and TRBJ2-7, with 7 bases that match TRBD1. The CDR3 runs to 13 residues. V dropped 3 bases and J dropped 1; count of bases not matched to a gene: 3. Germline CDR1 and CDR2: DFQATT and SNEGSKA (reference sequence). The CDR3 loop is CSASGTESYEQYF. The DNA of the CDR3 is TGCAGTGCTAGTGGGACAGAGTCCTACGAGCAGTACTTC.

The genes are TRBV12-5 and TRBJ2-5, with TRBD2 matching over 8 bases. Germline loops: CDR1 LGHNT, CDR2 FRNRAP. This CDR3 is built from 14 residues. Trimming took 6 bases from V and 5 from J; bases not matched to a gene: 8. This CDR3 is CASGAPGGRETQYF. The CDR3 coding sequence is TGTGCTAGTGGAGCACCGGGAGGGCGGGAGACCCAGTACTTC. Drawing the rest from reference TRBV12-5 and TRBJ2-5, the complete variable domain is DARVTQTPRHKVTEMGQEVTMRCQPILGHNTVFWYRQTMMQGLELLAYFRNRAPLDDSGMPKDRFSAEMPDATLATLKIQPSEPRDSAVYFCASGAPGGRETQYFGPGTRLLVL.

The rearrangement joins TRBV28 to TRBJ1-2; the match to TRBD1 covers 7 bases. Looked up from germline, CDR1 is MDHEN and CDR2 is SYDVKM. The CDR3 contains 14 residues. V gave up 6 bases and J gave up 3 bases; unmatched junction bases: 7. The CDR3 loop reads CASSLTGRDYGYTF. The CDR3 nucleotides are TGTGCCAGCAGCCTGACAGGGAGGGACTATGGCTACACCTTC.

V usage is TRBV3-1 (or the pseudogene TRBV3-2) and J usage is TRBJ1-2, with a tentative D call TRBD1 (5 bases). V lost 0 bases and J lost 8, with 25 bases in between. Germline CDR1 reads LGHDT; CDR2 reads YNNKEL (reference sequence). There are 18 residues in the CDR3. The CDR3 nucleotides read TGTGCCAGCAGCCAAGAACTGGCGCCAGGGTGGAGGTCTCGGGGCTACACCTTC. Residues: CASSQELAPGWRSRGYTF.

This chain connects TRBV7-8 to TRBJ2-6; the D gene could be TRBD1 or TRBD2 (5 bases each). The CDR3 totals 16 residues. Germline CDR1 reads SGHVS; CDR2 reads FQNEAQ. V shed 4 bases and J shed 0 bases, with 10 bases lying between them. DNA for the CDR3: TGTGCCAGCAGCTGGGACGGATACTCTGGGGCCAACGTCCTGACTTTC. Translation gives CASSWDGYSGANVLTF.

The V and J genes are TRBV5-4 and TRBJ2-7; 11 bases match TRBD2. The CDR3 has 17 amino acids. V shed 4 bases and J 2 bases; nucleotides not matched to a gene: 11. Germline V gene sequence: CDR1 SGHNT, CDR2 YYREEE (reference sequence). The CDR3 loop is CASSRGGSGRVTYEQYF. CDR3 sequence (DNA): TGTGCCAGCAGCCGCGGGGGTAGCGGGAGGGTAACCTACGAGCAGTACTTC.

This rearrangement joins TRBV2 to TRBJ2-7; D may match TRBD1 or TRBD2 (5 bases each). Germline-derived CDR1 and CDR2 are SNHLY and FYNNEI. The CDR3 spans 12 residues. The DNA of the CDR3 is TGTGGGGGCAAAGGGAGCTCCTACGAGCAGTACTTC. Its translation: CGGKGSSYEQYF.

The chain uses TRBV9 and TRBJ2-2, with D perhaps matching TRBD1 (6 bases). The CDR3 has 15 amino acids. Germline V CDR1 and CDR2: SGDLS, YYNGEE. Trimming removed 0 bases from V and 4 bases from J, with 10 bases in between. The CDR3: CASSVAQGTTGELFF. CDR3 nucleotide sequence: TGTGCCAGCAGCGTAGCTCAGGGGACCACCGGGGAGCTGTTTTTT.

About this clone: The CDR3 ends on some other residue instead of the conserved phenylalanine or tryptophan, so this is likely a read error. The DNA is left out, because the CDR3 cannot be placed on it with certainty; the CDR3 is given as TCRdb lists it. This chain connects TRBV20-1 to TRBJ1-1; the DNA was not compared with TRBD1, the D call given in the table. The CDR3 adds up to 10 amino acids, both ends counted. CDR1 is DFQATT, CDR2 SNEGSKA, per germline (reference sequence). CDR3 amino acids: CSARIQDPIG.